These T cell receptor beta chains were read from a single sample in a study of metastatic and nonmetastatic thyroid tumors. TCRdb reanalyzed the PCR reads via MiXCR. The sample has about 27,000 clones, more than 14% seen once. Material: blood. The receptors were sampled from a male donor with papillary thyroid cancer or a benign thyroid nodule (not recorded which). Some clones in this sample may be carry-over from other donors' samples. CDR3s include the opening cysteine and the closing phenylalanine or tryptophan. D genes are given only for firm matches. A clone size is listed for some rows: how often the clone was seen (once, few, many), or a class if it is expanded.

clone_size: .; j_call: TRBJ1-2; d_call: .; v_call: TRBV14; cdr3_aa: CASSQDLNRDTRYGYTF; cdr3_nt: TGTGCCAGCAGCCAGGACCTTAACCGGGATACCCGTTATGGCTACACCTTC
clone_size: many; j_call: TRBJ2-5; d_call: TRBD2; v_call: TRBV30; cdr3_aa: CAWSVSGGVWETQYF; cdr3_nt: TGTGCCTGGAGTGTATCCGGGGGGGTTTGGGAGACCCAGTACTTC
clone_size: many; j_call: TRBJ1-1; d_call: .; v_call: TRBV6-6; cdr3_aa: CASSYSTDPNTEAFF; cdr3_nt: TGTGCCAGCAGTTATAGTACAGACCCGAACACTGAAGCTTTCTTT
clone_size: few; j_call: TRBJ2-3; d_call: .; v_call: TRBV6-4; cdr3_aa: CASSEAGWPDTQYF; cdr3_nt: TGTGCCAGCAGTGAAGCGGGTTGGCCAGATACGCAGTATTTT
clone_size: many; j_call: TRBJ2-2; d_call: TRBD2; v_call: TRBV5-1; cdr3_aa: CASSPLAGAGTGELFF; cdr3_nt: TGCGCCAGCAGCCCACTAGCGGGGGCCGGGACCGGGGAGCTGTTTTTT
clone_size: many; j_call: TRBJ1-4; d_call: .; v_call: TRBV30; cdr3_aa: CAWSSWGVGEKLFF; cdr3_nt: TGTGCCTGGAGTTCTTGGGGAGTGGGGGAAAAACTGTTTTTT
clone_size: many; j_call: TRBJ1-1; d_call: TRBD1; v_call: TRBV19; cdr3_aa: CASSPRGITEAFF; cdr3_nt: TGTGCCAGTAGCCCCAGGGGGATCACTGAAGCTTTCTTT
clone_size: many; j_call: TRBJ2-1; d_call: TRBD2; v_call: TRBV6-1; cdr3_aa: CASRGLAENGQFF; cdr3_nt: TGTGCCAGCAGGGGACTAGCGGAGAATGGGCAGTTCTTC
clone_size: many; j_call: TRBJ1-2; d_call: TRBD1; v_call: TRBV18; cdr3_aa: CASSPLQGGAGYTF; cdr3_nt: TGTGCCAGCTCACCACTCCAGGGGGGAGCCGGCTACACCTTC
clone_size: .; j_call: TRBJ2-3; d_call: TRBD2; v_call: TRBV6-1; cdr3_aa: CASSEGDGGSDTQYF; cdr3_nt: TGTGCCAGCAGTGAAGGTGACGGGGGGTCCGATACGCAGTATTTT
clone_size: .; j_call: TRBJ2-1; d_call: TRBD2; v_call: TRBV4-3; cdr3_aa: CASSQDSSGTHNEQFF; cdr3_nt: TGCGCCAGCAGCCAAGATTCTAGCGGGACACACAATGAGCAGTTCTTC
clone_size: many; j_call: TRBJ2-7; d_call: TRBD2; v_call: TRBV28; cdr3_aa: CAIIERGVYEQYF; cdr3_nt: TGTGCCATCATAGAACGGGGGGTCTACGAGCAGTACTTC
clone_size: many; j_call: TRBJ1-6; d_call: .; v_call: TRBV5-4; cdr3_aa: CASSRGFSYNSPLHF; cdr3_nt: TGTGCCAGCAGCCGGGGGTTCTCCTATAATTCACCCCTCCACTTT
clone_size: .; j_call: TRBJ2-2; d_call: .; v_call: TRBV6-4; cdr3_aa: CASSDGVDTGELFF; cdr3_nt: TGTGCCAGCAGTGACGGGGTGGATACCGGGGAGCTGTTTTTT
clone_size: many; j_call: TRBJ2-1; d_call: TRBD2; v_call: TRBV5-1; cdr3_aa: CASIGGLASEQFF; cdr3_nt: TGCGCCAGCATCGGGGGACTAGCATCTGAGCAGTTCTTC
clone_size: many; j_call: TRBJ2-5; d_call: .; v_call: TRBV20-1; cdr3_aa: CSARDGRETQYF; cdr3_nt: TGCAGTGCTAGAGATGGTCGAGAGACCCAGTACTTC
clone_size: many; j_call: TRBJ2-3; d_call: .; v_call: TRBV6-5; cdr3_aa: CASSYSVDGSTDTQYF; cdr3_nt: TGTGCCAGCAGTTACTCAGTGGACGGGAGCACAGATACGCAGTATTTT
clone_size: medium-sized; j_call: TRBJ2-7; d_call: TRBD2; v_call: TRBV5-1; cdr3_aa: CASSQLGSGGAGEQYF; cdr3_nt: TGCGCCAGCTCCCAATTGGGCAGCGGGGGAGCTGGCGAGCAGTACTTC
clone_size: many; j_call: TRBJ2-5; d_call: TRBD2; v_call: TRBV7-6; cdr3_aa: CASRGNTGGQETQYF; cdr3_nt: TGTGCCAGCAGGGGGAATACGGGAGGGCAAGAGACCCAGTACTTC
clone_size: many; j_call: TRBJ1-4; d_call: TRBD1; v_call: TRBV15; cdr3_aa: CATSRDYGEDRIF; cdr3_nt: TGTGCCACCAGCAGAGATTATGGTGAGGACAGGATTTTT
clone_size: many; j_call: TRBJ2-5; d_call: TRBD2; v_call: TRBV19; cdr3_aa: CASSILVAGGPSETQYF; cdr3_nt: TGTGCCAGTAGTATACTCGTCGCGGGAGGGCCTTCAGAGACCCAGTACTTC
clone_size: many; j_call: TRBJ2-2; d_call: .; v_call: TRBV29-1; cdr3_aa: CSVPKDSPNTGELFF; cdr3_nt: TGCAGCGTTCCCAAGGACAGTCCAAACACCGGGGAGCTGTTTTTT
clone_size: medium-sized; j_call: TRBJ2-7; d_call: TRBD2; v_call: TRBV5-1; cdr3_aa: CASSPSGMRNEQYF; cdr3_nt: TGCGCCAGCAGCCCTAGCGGGATGAGGAACGAGCAGTACTTC
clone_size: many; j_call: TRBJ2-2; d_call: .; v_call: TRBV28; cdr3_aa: CASSFAGWTGELFF; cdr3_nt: TGTGCCAGCAGTTTCGCGGGATGGACCGGGGAGCTGTTTTTT
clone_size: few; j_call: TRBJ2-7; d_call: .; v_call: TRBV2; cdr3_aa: CASSENYEQYF; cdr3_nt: TGTGCCAGCAGTGAAAACTACGAGCAGTACTTC
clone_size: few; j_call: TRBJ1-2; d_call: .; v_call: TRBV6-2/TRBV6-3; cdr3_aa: CASSPSGLNYGYTF; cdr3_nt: TGTGCCAGCAGTCCCAGCGGACTCAACTATGGCTACACCTTC
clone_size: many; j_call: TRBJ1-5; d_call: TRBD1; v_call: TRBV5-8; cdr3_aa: CASSLVQGVHQPQHF; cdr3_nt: TGTGCCAGCAGCTTGGTACAGGGGGTCCATCAGCCCCAGCATTTT
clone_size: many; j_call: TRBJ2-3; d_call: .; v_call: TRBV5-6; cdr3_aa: CASSFATSTDTQYF; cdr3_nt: TGTGCCAGCAGCTTTGCTACTAGCACAGATACGCAGTATTTT
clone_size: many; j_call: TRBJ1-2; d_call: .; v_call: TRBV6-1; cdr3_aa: CASSGRGGVYGYTF; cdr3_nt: TGTGCCAGCAGTGGACGGGGGGGCGTCTATGGCTACACCTTC
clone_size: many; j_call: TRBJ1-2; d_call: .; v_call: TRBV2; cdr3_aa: CASSQLTNYGYTF; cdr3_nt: TGTGCCAGCAGCCAACTTACTAACTATGGCTACACCTTC
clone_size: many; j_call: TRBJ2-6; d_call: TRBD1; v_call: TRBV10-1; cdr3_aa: CASSNGTGHSGANVLTF; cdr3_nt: TGCGCCAGCAGTAACGGGACAGGCCACTCTGGGGCCAACGTCCTGACTTTC
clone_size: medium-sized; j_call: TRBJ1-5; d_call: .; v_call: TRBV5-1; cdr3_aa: CASSPSGLSFQPQHF; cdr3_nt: TGCGCCAGCAGCCCCTCAGGGCTGAGCTTTCAGCCCCAGCATTTT
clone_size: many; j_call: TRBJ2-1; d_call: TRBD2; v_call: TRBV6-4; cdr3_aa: CASRPGPSGGALFF; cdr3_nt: TGTGCCAGCCGGCCCGGCCCTAGCGGGGGGGCTCTGTTCTTC
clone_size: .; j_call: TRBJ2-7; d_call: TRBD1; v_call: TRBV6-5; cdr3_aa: CARSSQGQGASYEQYF; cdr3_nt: TGTGCCAGAAGTTCACAGGGACAGGGGGCGTCCTACGAGCAGTACTTC
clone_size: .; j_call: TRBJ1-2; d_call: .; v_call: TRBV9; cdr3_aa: CASSERDGAGGYTF; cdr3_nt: TGTGCCAGCAGCGAGAGGGATGGGGCGGGCGGCTACACCTTC
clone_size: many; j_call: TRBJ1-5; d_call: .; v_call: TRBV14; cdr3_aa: CASSHGGSRAQHF; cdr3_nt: TGTGCCAGCAGCCACGGGGGGTCTAGGGCCCAGCATTTT
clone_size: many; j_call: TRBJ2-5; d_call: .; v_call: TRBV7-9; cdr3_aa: CASSLGVTGKETQYF; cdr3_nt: TGTGCCAGCAGCTTAGGAGTGACGGGCAAAGAGACCCAGTACTTC
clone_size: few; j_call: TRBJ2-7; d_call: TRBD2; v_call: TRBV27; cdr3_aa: CANSTLAGATYEQYF; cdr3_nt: TGTGCCAACAGTACTCTAGCGGGAGCTACCTACGAGCAGTACTTC
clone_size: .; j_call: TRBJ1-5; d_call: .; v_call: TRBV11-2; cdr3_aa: CASSLFPTWGRDNQPQHF; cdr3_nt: TGTGCCAGCAGCCTCTTTCCGACGTGGGGCAGAGACAATCAGCCCCAGCATTTT
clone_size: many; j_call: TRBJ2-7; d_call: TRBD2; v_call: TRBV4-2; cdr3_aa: CASSQDTATGGPPSKYEQYF; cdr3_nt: TGTGCCAGCAGCCAAGATACGGCCACGGGGGGGCCCCCCTCAAAGTACGAGCAGTACTTC